The present entry profiles one T cell receptor (beta chain) with its context. Its antigen is currently unknown. The entry originates in a study of OX40 agonist ivuxolimab in advanced cancers. Study-wide points: In the 0.1 to 3.0 mg/kg range, CD4+ and CD8+ blood T cells had expanded clonally by week 6.

Measured with immunoSEQ multiplex PCR; TCRdb has only the in-frame clones, and not every one. The table lists fewer than 80,000 clones, roughly nine tenths of them singletons. V lost 8 bases, J lost 0 bases, and 7 bases lay in between. Germline CDR1 and CDR2: SNHLY and FYNNEI. The CDR3 length is 12 residues. This chain uses TRBV2 with TRBJ1-1, with D possibly being TRBD1 (6 bases). The sequence came from an adult with an advanced solid tumor such as melanoma, head and neck, liver or kidney cancer. The source was CD4+ or CD8+ T cells sorted from blood, collected in a trial of the OX40 agonist ivuxolimab. The CDR3 DNA sequence: TGTGCCAGCGGGGACATGAACACTGAAGCTTTCTTT. Translation: CASGDMNTEAFF.